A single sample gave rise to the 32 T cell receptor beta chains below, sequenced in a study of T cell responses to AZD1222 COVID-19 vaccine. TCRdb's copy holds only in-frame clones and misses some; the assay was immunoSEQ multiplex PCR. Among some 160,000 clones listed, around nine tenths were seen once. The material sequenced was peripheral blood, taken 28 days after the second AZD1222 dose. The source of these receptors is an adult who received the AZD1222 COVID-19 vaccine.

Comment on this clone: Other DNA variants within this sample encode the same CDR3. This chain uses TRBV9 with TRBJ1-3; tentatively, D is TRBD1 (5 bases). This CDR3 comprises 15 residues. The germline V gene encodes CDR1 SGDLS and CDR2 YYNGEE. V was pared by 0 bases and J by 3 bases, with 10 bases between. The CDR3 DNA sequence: TGTGCCAGCAGCGTAGGAGGAGGGGATGGAAACACCATATATTTT. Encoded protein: CASSVGGGDGNTIYF.

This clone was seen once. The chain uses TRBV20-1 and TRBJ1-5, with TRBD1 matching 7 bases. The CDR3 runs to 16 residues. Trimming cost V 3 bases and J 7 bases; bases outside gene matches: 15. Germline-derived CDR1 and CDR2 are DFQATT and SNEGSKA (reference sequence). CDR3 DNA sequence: TGCAGTGCTAGTCCCGTGTCGTACGTCAGGGGGCAGCCCCAGCATTTT. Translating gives CSASPVSYVRGQPQHF.

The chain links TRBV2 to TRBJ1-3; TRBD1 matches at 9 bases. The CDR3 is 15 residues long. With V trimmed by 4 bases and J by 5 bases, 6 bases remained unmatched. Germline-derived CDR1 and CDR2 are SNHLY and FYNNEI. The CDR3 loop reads CASSGRTGGRNTIYF. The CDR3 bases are TGTGCCAGCAGTGGGAGAACAGGGGGCCGAAACACCATATATTTT.

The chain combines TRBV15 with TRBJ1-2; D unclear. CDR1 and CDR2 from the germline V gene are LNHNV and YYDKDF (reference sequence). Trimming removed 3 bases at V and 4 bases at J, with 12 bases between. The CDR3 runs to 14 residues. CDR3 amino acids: CATSRDPIGYGYTF. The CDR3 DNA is TGTGCCACCAGCAGGGACCCAATAGGCTATGGCTACACCTTC.

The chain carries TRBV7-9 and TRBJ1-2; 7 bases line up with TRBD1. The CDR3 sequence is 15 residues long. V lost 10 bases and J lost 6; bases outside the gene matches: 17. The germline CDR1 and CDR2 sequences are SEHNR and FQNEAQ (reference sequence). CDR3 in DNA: TGTGCCACTCAAAATCAGGTGGGACAGCGAAATGGCTACACCTTC. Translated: CATQNQVGQRNGYTF.

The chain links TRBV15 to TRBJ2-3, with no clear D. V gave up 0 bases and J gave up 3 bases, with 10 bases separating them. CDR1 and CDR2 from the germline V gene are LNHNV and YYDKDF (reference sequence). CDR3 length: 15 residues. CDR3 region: CATSRDPLVTDTQYF. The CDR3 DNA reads TGTGCCACCAGCAGAGATCCTCTAGTTACAGATACGCAGTATTTT.

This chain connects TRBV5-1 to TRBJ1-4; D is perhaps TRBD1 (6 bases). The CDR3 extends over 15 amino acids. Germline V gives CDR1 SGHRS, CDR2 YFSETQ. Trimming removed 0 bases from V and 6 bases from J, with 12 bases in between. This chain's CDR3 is CASSLDVGGYEKLFF. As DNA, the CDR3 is TGCGCCAGCAGCTTGGACGTCGGGGGCTATGAAAAACTGTTTTTT.

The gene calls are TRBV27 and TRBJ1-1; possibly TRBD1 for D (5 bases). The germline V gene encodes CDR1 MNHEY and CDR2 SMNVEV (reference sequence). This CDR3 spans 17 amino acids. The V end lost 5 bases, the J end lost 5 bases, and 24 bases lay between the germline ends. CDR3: CASSPALWQGRRTEAFF. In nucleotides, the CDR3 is TGTGCCAGCAGTCCAGCCCTGTGGCAGGGAAGGAGGACTGAAGCTTTCTTT.

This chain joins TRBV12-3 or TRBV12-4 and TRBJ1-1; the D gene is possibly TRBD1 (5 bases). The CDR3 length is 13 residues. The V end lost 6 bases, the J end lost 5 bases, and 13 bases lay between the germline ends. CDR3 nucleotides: TGTGCCAGCAGGCCGGGGGAGGGGACTGAAGCTTTCTTT. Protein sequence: CASRPGEGTEAFF.

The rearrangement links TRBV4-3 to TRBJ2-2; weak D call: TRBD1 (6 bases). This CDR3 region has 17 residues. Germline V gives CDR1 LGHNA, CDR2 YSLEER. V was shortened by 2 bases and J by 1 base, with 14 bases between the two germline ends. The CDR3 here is CASSQHFPGQNTGELFF. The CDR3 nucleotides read TGCGCCAGCAGCCAACACTTCCCGGGACAGAACACCGGGGAGCTGTTTTTT.

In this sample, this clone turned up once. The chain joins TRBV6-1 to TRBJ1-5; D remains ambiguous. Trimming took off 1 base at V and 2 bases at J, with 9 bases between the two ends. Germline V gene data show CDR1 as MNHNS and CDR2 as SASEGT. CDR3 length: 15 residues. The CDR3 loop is CASSEGPRGNQPQHF. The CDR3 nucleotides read TGTGCCAGCAGTGAAGGTCCGCGGGGCAATCAGCCCCAGCATTTT.

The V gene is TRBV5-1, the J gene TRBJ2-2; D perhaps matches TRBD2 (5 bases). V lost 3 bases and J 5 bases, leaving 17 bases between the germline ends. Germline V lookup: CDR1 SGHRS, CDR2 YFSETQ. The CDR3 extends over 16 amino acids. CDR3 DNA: TGCGCCAGCAGCTCGTCCCCCGAGGGTAGAACCGGGGAGCTGTTTTTT. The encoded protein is CASSSSPEGRTGELFF. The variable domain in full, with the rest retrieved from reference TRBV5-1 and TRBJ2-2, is KAGVTQTPRYLIKTRGQQVTLSCSPISGHRSVSWYQQTPGQGLQFLFEYFSETQRNKGNFPGRFSGRQFSNSRSEMNVSTLELGDSALYLCASSSSPEGRTGELFFGEGSRLTVL.

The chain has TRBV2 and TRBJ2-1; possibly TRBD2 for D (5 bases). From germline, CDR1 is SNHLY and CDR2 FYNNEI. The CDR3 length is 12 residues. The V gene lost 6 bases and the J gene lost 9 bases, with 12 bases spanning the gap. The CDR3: CASSKTEGEQFF. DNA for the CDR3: TGTGCCAGCAGCAAGACTGAGGGTGAGCAGTTCTTC.

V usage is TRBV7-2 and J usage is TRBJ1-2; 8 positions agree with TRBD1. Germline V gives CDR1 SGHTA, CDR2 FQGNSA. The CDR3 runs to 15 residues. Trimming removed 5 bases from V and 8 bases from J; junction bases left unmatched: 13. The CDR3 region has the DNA TGTGCCAGCAGCCTTAACCTCAGGGGGCTGGGGGGCTACACCTTC. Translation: CASSLNLRGLGGYTF.

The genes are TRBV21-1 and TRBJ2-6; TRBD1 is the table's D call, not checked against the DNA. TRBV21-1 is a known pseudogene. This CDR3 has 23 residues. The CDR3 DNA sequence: TGTGCCAGCACCCCAACCCCCTGGACAGGACAACGAATTAAGGACCCTGGGGCCAACGTCCTGACTTTC. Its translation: CASTPTPWTGQRIKDPGANVLTF.

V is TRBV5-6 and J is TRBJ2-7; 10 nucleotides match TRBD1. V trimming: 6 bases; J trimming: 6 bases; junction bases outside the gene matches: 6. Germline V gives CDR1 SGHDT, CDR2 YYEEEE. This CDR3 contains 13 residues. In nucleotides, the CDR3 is TGTGCCAGCACCAGGACAGGGGGAAGCGAGCAGTACTTC. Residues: CASTRTGGSEQYF. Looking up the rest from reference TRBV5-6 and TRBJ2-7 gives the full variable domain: DAGVTQSPTHLIKTRGQQVTLRCSPKSGHDTVSWYQQALGQGPQFIFQYYEEEERQRGNFPDRFSGHQFPNYSSELNVNALLLGDSALYLCASTRTGGSEQYFGPGTRLTVT.

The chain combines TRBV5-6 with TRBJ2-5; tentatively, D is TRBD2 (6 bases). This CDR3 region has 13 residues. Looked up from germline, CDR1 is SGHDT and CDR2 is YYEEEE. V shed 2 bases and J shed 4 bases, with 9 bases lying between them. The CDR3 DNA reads TGTGCCAGCAGCTTTGGACTAAGAGAGACCCAGTACTTC. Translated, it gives CASSFGLRETQYF.

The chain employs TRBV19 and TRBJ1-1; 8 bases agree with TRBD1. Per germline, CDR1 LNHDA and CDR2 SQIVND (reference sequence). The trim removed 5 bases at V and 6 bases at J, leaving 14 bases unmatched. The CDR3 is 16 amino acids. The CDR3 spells CASSPFDRGRRAEAFF. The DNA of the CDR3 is TGTGCCAGTAGTCCCTTTGACAGGGGCCGAAGGGCTGAAGCTTTCTTT.

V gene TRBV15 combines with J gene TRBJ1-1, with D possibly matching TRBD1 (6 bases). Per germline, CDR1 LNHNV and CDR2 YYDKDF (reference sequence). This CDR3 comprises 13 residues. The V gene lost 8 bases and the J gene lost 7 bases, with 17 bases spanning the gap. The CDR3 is CATGQYQGIEAFF. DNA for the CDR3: TGTGCCACCGGCCAGTACCAGGGGATTGAAGCTTTCTTT.

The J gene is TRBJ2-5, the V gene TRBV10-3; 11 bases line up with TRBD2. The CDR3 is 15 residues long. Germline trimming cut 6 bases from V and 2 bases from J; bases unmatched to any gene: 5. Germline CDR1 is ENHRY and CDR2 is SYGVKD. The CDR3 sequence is CAIRDLAGGQETQYF. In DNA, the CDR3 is TGTGCCATCAGGGATCTAGCGGGGGGACAAGAGACCCAGTACTTC.

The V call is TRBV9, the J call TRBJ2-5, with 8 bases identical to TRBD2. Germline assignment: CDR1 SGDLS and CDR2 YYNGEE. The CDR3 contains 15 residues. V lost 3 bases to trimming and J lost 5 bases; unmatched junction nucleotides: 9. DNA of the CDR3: TGTGCCAGCAGCGAGGATAGCGGGGAAGCGGAGACCCAGTACTTC. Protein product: CASSEDSGEAETQYF.

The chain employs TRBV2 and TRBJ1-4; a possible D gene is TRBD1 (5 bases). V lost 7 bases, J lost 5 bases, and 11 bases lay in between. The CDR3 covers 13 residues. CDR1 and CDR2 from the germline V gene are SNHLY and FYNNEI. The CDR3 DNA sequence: TGTGCCAGCAATTGGGGACGAAATGAAAAACTGTTTTTT. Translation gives CASNWGRNEKLFF.

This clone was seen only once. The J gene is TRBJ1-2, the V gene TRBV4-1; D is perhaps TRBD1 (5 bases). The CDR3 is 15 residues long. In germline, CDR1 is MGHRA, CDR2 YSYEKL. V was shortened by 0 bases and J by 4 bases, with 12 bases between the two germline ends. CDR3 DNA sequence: TGCGCCAGCAGCCAAGAACGGGAGGGGAGCTATGGCTACACCTTC. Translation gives CASSQEREGSYGYTF.

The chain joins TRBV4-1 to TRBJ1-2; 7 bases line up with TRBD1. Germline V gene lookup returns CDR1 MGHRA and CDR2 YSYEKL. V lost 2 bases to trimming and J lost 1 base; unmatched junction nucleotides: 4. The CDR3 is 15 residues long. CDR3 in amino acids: CASSQSPGGNYGYTF. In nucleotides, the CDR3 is TGCGCCAGCAGCCAATCTCCAGGGGGTAACTATGGCTACACCTTC.

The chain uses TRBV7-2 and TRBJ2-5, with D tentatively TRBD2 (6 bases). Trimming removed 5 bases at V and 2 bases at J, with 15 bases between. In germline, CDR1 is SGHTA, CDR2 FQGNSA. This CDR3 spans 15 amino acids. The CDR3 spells CASSLHYGTQETQYF. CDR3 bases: TGTGCCAGCAGCCTGCACTACGGGACTCAAGAGACCCAGTACTTC.

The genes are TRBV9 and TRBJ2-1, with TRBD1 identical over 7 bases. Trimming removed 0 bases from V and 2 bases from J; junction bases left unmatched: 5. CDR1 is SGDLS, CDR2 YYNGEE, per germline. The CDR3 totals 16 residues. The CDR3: CASSVGSQGAYNEQFF. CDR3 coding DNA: TGTGCCAGCAGCGTAGGCTCTCAGGGGGCCTACAATGAGCAGTTCTTC.

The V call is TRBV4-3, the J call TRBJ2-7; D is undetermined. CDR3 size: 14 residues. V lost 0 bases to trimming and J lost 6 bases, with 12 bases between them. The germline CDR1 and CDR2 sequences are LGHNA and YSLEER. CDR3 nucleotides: TGCGCCAGCAGCCAAGAGGGAAAGGCGGTCGAGCAGTACTTC. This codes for CASSQEGKAVEQYF.

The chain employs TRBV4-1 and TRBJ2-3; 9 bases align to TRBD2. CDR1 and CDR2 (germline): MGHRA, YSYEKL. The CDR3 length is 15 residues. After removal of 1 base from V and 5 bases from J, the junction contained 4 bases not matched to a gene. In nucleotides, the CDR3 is TGCGCCAGCAGCCAAGGGGGACTAGCTAAAGATACGCAGTATTTT. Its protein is CASSQGGLAKDTQYF.

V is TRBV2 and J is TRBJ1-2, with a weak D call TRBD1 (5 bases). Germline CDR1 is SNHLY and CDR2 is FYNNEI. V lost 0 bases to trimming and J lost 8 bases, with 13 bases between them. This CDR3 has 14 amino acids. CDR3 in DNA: TGTGCCAGCAGTGAAGCGCTTCAGGGATCAGGCTACACCTTC. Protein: CASSEALQGSGYTF.

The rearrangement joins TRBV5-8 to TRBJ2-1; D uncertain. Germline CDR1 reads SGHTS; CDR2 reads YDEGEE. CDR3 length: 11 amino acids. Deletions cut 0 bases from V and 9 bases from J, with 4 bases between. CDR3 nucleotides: TGTGCCAGCAGCTTGGAAACTGAGCAGTTCTTC. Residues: CASSLETEQFF.

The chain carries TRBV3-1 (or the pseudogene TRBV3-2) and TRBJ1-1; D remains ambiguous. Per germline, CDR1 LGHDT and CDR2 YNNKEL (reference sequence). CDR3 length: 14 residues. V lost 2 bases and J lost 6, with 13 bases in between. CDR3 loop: CASSQWSGFAEAFF. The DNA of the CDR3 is TGTGCCAGCAGCCAATGGTCCGGTTTCGCTGAAGCTTTCTTT.

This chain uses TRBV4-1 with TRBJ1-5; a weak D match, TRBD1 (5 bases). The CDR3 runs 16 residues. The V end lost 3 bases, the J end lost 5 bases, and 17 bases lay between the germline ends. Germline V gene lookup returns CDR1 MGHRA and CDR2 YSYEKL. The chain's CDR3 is CASSQEGWGSDQPQHF. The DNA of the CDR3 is TGCGCCAGCAGCCAGGAGGGGTGGGGGAGCGATCAGCCCCAGCATTTT.